The 11 T cell receptor beta chains in this list originate from one sample, sequenced in a study of shared clonotypes between healthy human individuals. Sequenced by immunoSEQ multiplex PCR; TCRdb stores in-frame clones only, minus some. The sample has about 2 million clones; roughly 95% are singletons. CD45RO-negative cells were positively selected for CCR7, leaving out terminally differentiated effector memory CD45RA+ cells. The sequenced sample was naive CD8+ T cells sorted from blood. These receptors all come from a young man in good health.

This chain uses TRBV13 with TRBJ2-3; TRBD2 matches 7 bases. The CDR3 loop spans 12 amino acids. CDR1 and CDR2 from the germline V gene are PRHDT and FYEKMQ (reference sequence). The V and J ends lost 5 bases and 11 bases, in that order; junction bases with no gene match: 7. The CDR3 coding sequence is TGTGCCAGCAGCCCCGGGGGGAATATGCAGTATTTT. Its translation is CASSPGGNMQYF.

The gene calls are TRBV29-1 and TRBJ1-1, with no clear D. The CDR3 contains 13 residues. The germline V and J ends were trimmed by 7 bases and 8 bases, with 20 bases remaining between them. Germline CDR1 reads SQVTM; CDR2 reads ANQGSEA. This chain's CDR3 is CSAEPDASFEAFF. The DNA of the CDR3 is TGCAGCGCCGAGCCGGATGCGAGTTTCGAAGCTTTCTTT.

This clone came up once. A much larger clone lies a single base off, so this may be a read error. This chain connects TRBV9 to TRBJ2-7; 8 bases match TRBD1. This CDR3 comprises 12 residues. Germline lookup yields CDR1 SGDLS and CDR2 YYNGEE. J was trimmed by 5 bases and V by 3 bases; bases with no gene match: 1. The CDR3 protein is CASSGGQDEQYF. The CDR3 region has the DNA TGTGCCAGCAGCGGGGGACAGGACGAGCAGTACTTC. The full variable domain, completed using reference TRBV9 and TRBJ2-7, is DSGVTQTPKHLITATGQRVTLRCSPRSGDLSVYWYQQSLDQGLQFLIQYYNGEERAKGNILERFSAQQFPDLHSELNLSSLELGDSALYFCASSGGQDEQYFGPGTRLTVT.

In this sample, this clone turned up once. V is TRBV28 and J is TRBJ2-7; D call uncertain. The CDR3 is made up of 13 amino acids. Germline CDR1 MDHEN, CDR2 SYDVKM. V was trimmed by 10 bases and J by 0 bases, leaving 13 bases between them. Written as DNA, the CDR3 is TGTGCCACCAATGAATGGTCCTCCTACGAGCAGTACTTC. It specifies CATNEWSSYEQYF.

In its sample, this clone was seen once. V is TRBV29-1 and J is TRBJ1-4; D is unresolved. V was trimmed by 3 bases and J by 4 bases, leaving 9 bases between them. CDR3 length: 13 residues. Germline V gene sequence: CDR1 SQVTM, CDR2 ANQGSEA. CDR3 coding DNA: TGCAGCGTTGATGGGAGCCTTAATGAAAAACTGTTTTTT. This encodes CSVDGSLNEKLFF.

This CDR3 reads CASSPGGDTDTQYF. In nucleotides, the CDR3 is TGTGCCAGCAGTCCGGGCGGGGACACAGATACGCAGTATTTT. This chain joins TRBV6-5 and TRBJ2-3, with D tentatively TRBD2 (6 bases). Germline CDR1 reads MNHEY; CDR2 reads SVGAGI. This CDR3 spans 14 amino acids. V lost 5 bases and J 2 bases, leaving 11 bases between the germline ends.

V and J are TRBV6-6 and TRBJ1-6; TRBD1 matches at 7 bases. Looked up from germline, CDR1 is MNHNY and CDR2 is SVGAGI (reference sequence). The CDR3 contains 13 residues. V was clipped by 5 bases and J by 11 bases; unmatched bases: 6. In DNA, the CDR3 is TGTGCCAGCAGTCAATACAGGGGTGCACCCCTCCACTTT. It is translated as CASSQYRGAPLHF.

This chain joins TRBV7-9 and TRBJ2-2, with D unresolved. The CDR3 contains 13 residues. The germline V and J ends were trimmed by 10 bases and 1 base, with 10 bases remaining between them. CDR1 SEHNR and CDR2 FQNEAQ come from the germline V gene (reference sequence). The CDR3 region has the DNA TGTGCCAACATCCCGGAGAACACCGGGGAGCTGTTTTTT. It specifies CANIPENTGELFF.

There are a few counts of this clone. The chain carries TRBV4-1 and TRBJ2-7; 8 bases agree with TRBD1. The CDR3 runs to 15 residues. After removal of 3 bases from V and 2 bases from J, the junction contained 6 bases not matched to a gene. The germline V gene has CDR1 MGHRA and CDR2 YSYEKL. The CDR3 bases are TGCGCCAGCAGCCATGGGACAGGCGGTACCTACGAGCAGTACTTC. Translation gives CASSHGTGGTYEQYF.

The chain has TRBV5-1 and TRBJ1-3; 7 positions match TRBD1. The CDR3 runs 15 residues. Germline loops: CDR1 SGHRS, CDR2 YFSETQ. V shed 3 bases, J shed 2 bases, and the junction held 5 bases outside the gene matches. DNA for the CDR3: TGCGCCAGCAGCTGGGACAGTCCTCCTGGAAACACCATATATTTT. Its protein product is CASSWDSPPGNTIYF.

The rearrangement joins TRBV6-6 to TRBJ2-7; possibly TRBD2 for D (7 bases). The CDR3 consists of 13 residues. In germline, CDR1 is MNHNY, CDR2 SVGAGI (reference sequence). V dropped 6 bases and J dropped 5 bases, with 14 bases sitting between them. The CDR3 sequence: CASRWRGGNEQYF. CDR3 in DNA: TGTGCCAGCAGGTGGAGGGGGGGTAACGAGCAGTACTTC.